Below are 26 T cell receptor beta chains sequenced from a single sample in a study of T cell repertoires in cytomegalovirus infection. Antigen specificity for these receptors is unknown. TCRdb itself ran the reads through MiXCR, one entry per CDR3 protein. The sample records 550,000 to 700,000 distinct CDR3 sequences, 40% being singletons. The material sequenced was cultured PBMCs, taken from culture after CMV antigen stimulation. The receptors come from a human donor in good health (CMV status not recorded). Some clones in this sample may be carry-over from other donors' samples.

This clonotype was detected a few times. The CDR3 protein is CATEALQGGAEAFF. The CDR3 DNA reads TGTGCCACCGAAGCTCTCCAGGGGGGAGCTGAAGCTTTCTTT. The chain recombines TRBV19 with TRBJ1-1; 7 bases are a match to TRBD1. J gave up 6 bases and V 10 bases, and 14 bases lay outside the gene matches. Germline V lookup: CDR1 LNHDA, CDR2 SQIVND (reference sequence). The CDR3 runs 14 residues.

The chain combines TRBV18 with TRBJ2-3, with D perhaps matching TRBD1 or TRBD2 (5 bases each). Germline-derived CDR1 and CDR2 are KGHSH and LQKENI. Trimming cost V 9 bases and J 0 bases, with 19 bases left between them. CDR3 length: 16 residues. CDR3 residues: CASSFFVGTSTDTQYF. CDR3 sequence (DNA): TGTGCCAGTTCATTTTTCGTCGGGACCAGCACAGATACGCAGTATTTT.

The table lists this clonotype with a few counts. The CDR3: CASSLLGLAGAGELFF. In nucleotides, the CDR3 is TGTGCCAGCAGCCTACTCGGCCTAGCGGGGGCCGGGGAGCTGTTTTTT. The chain is built from TRBV7-2 and TRBJ2-2, with 10 bases aligning to TRBD2. The germline V gene has CDR1 SGHTA and CDR2 FQGNSA. CDR3 size: 16 residues. V shed 5 bases and J 6 bases; nucleotides not matched to a gene: 9.

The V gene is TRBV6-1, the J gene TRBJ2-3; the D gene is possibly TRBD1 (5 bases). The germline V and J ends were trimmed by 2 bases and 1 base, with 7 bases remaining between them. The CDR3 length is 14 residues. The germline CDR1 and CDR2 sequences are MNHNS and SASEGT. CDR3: CASSEPTGTDTQYF. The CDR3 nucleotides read TGTGCCAGCAGTGAACCGACAGGCACAGATACGCAGTATTTT.

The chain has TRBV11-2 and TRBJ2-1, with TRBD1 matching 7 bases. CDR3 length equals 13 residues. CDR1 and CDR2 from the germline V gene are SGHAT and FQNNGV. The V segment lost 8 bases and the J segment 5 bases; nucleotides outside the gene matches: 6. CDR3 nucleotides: TGTGCCAGCGGACAGGATTGGGACAATGAGCAGTTCTTC. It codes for CASGQDWDNEQFF.

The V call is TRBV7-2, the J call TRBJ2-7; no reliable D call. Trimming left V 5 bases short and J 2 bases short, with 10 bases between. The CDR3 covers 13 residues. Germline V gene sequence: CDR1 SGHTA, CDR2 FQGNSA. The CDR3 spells CASSPPPTYEQYF. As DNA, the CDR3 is TGTGCCAGCAGCCCCCCCCCCACCTACGAGCAGTACTTC.

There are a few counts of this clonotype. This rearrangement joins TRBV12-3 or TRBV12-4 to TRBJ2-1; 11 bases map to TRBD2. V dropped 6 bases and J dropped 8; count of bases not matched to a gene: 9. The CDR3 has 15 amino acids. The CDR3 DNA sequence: TGTGCCAGCAGAATGACTAGCGGGAATTTGGATGAGCAGTTCTTC. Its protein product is CASRMTSGNLDEQFF.

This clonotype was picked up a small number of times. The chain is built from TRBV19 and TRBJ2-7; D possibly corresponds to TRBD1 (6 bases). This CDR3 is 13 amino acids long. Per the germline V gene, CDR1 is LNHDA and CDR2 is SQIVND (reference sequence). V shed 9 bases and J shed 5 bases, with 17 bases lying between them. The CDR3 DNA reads TGTGCCAGGAAAAAAACAGGGATGGACGAGCAGTACTTC. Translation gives CARKKTGMDEQYF.

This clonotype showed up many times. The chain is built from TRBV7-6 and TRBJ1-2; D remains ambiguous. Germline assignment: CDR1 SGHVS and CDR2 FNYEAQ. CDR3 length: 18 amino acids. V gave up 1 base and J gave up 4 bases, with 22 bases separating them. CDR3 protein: CASSLGPLKGRKGYGYTF. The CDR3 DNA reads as TGTGCCAGCAGCTTAGGGCCCCTCAAGGGCCGAAAGGGCTATGGCTACACCTTC.

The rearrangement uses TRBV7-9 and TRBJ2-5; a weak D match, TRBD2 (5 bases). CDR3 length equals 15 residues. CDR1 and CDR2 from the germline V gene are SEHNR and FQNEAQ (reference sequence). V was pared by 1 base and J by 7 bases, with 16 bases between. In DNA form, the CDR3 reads TGTGCCAGCAGCTTAGATCAGCGGTACCGAGTGACCCAGTACTTC. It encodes CASSLDQRYRVTQYF.

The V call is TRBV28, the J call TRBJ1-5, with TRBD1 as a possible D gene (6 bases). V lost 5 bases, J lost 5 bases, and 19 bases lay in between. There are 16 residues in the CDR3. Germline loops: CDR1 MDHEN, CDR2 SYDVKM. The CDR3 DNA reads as TGTGCCAGCAGTAACCAAGGACAGCCAATTTATCAGCCCCAGCATTTT. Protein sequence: CASSNQGQPIYQPQHF.

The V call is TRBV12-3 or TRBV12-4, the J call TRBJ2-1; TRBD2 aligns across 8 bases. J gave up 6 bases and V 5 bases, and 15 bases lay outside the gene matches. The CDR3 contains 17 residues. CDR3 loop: CASSPIPSSGPPNEQFF. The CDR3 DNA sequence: TGTGCCAGCAGTCCCATCCCTTCTAGCGGGCCACCCAATGAGCAGTTCTTC.

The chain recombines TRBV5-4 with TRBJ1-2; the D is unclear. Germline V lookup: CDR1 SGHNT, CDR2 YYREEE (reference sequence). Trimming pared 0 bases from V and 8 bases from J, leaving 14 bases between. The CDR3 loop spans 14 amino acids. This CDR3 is CASSLELGPSGYTF. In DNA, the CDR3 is TGTGCCAGCAGCTTGGAGTTGGGTCCCTCAGGCTACACCTTC.

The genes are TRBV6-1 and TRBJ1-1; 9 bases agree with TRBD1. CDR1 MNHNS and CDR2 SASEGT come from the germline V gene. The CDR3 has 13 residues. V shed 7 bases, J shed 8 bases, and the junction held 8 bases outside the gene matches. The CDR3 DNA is TGTGCCAGCACCGAACAGGGGGCTTCGGAAGCTTTCTTT. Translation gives CASTEQGASEAFF.

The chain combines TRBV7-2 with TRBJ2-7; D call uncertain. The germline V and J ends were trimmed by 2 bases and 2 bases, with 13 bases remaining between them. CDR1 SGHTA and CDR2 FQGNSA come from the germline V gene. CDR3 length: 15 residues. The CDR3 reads CASSLTWNDAYEQYF. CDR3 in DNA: TGTGCCAGCAGCTTAACCTGGAATGATGCCTACGAGCAGTACTTC.

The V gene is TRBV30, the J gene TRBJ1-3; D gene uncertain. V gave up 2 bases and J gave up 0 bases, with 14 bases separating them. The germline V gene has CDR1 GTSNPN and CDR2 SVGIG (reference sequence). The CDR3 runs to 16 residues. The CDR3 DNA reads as TGTGCCTGGAGTATCGCCGGACCGAGCTCTGGAAACACCATATATTTT. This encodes CAWSIAGPSSGNTIYF. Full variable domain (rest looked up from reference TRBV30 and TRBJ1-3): SQTIHQWPATLVQPVGSPLSLECTVEGTSNPNLYWYRQAAGRGLQLLFYSVGIGQISSEVPQNLSASRPQDRQFILSSKKLLLSDSGFYLCAWSIAGPSSGNTIYFGEGSWLTVV.

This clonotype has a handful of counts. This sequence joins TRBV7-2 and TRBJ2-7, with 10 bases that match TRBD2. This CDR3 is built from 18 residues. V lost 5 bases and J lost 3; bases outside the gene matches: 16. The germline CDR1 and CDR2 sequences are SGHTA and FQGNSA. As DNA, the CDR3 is TGTGCCAGCAGCCCCCCCCTAGCGGGAGCCAAATACTTCTACGAGCAGTACTTC. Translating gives CASSPPLAGAKYFYEQYF. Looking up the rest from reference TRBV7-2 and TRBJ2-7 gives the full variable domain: GAGVSQSPSNKVTEKGKDVELRCDPISGHTALYWYRQSLGQGLEFLIYFQGNSAPDKSGLPSDRFSAERTGGSVSTLTIQRTQQEDSAVYLCASSPPLAGAKYFYEQYFGPGTRLTVT.

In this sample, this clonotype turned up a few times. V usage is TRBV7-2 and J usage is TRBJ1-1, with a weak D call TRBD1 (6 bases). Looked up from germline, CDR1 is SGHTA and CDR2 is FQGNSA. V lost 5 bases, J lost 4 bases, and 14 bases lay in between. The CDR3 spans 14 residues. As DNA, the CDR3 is TGTGCCAGCAGCGTACAGGGTCGGAGCACTGAAGCTTTCTTT. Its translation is CASSVQGRSTEAFF.

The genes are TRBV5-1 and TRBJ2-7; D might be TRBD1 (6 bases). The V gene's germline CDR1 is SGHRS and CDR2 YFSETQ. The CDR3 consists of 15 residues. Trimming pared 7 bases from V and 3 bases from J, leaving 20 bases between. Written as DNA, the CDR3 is TGCGCCAGCGCCAGGTCGACAGGAAATCTCTACGAGCAGTACTTC. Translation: CASARSTGNLYEQYF.

The CDR3 loop reads CASSAGTSQLYNEQFF. For the CDR3, the DNA is TGTGCCAGCAGCGCCGGAACTAGCCAGCTATACAATGAGCAGTTCTTC. This sequence joins TRBV7-2 and TRBJ2-1; possible D gene TRBD2, 6 bases. The germline V gene has CDR1 SGHTA and CDR2 FQGNSA. The CDR3 is 16 amino acids. V was trimmed by 5 bases and J by 4 bases, leaving 18 bases between them.

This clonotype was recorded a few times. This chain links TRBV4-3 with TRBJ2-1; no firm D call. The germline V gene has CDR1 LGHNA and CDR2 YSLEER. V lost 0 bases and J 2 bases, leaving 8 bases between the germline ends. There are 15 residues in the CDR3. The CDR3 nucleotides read TGCGCCAGCAGCCAAGATTCAACGGCCTACAATGAGCAGTTCTTC. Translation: CASSQDSTAYNEQFF.

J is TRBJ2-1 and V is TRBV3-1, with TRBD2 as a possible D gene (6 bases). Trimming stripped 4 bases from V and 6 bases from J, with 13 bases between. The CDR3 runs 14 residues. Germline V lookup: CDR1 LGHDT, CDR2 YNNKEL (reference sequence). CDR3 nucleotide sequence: TGTGCCAGCAGCCTCCTTCTAGCGACCAATGAGCAGTTCTTC. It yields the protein CASSLLLATNEQFF.

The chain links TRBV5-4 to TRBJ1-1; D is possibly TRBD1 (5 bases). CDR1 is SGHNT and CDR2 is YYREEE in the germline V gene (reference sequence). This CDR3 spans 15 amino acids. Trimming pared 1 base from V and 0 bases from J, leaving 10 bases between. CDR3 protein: CASSLWGFMNTEAFF. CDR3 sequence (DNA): TGTGCCAGCAGCTTGTGGGGCTTCATGAACACTGAAGCTTTCTTT.

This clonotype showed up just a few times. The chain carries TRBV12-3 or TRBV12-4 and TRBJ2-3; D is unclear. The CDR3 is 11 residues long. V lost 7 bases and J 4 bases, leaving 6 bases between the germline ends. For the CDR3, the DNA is TGTGCCAGCACCTGGGCAGATACGCAGTATTTT. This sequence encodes CASTWADTQYF.

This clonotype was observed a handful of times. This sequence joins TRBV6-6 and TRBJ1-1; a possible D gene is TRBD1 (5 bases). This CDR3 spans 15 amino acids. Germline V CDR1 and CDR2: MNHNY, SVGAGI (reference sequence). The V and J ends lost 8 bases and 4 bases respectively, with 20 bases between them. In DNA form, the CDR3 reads TGTGCCAGCCCAAGTGACGCAGGGTGGGTCACTGAAGCTTTCTTT. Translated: CASPSDAGWVTEAFF.

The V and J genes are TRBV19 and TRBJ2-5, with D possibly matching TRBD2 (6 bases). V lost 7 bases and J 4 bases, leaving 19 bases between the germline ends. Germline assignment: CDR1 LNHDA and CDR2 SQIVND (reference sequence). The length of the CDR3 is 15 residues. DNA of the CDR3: TGTGCCAGTACCCTCCATCGACTAGTCGGAGAGACCCAGTACTTC. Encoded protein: CASTLHRLVGETQYF.